Below are 13 T cell receptor beta chains sequenced from a single sample in a study of blood T cell repertoires in COVID-19. Sequencing was performed with immunoSEQ multiplex PCR; in TCRdb, only in-frame clones are kept and a portion is missing. The sample has 200,000 to 250,000 clones; approximately 84% are singletons. Sequenced input: peripheral blood. The receptors were gathered from a woman of 80 years or more with COVID-19, enrolled during active disease.

The V gene is TRBV19, the J gene TRBJ2-1, with 11 bases aligning to TRBD1. Germline loops: CDR1 LNHDA, CDR2 SQIVND (reference sequence). V gave up 8 bases and J gave up 7 bases; unmatched junction bases: 10. The CDR3 spans 15 residues. The CDR3 loop is CASSWTGGSTNEQFF. For the CDR3, the DNA is TGTGCCAGTTCGTGGACAGGGGGCAGTACGAATGAGCAGTTCTTC.

The V gene is TRBV10-3, the J gene TRBJ1-1; D not certain. With 5 bases removed from V and 5 bases from J, the gap between germline ends came to 12 bases. CDR3 length: 13 amino acids. The germline CDR1 and CDR2 sequences are ENHRY and SYGVKD. The CDR3, as DNA: TGTGCCATCAGTCCCCAGGATGGGACTGAAGCTTTCTTT. As protein: CAISPQDGTEAFF.

With regard to this clone: The junction departs from germline at one end; a sequencing error may be responsible. The chain is built from TRBV28 and TRBJ2-5, with 7 positions matching TRBD2. The germline CDR1 and CDR2 sequences are MDHEN and SYDVKM. The CDR3 is made up of 13 amino acids. CDR3 sequence: CASRLSGGETQYF. The CDR3 DNA is TGTGCCAGCCGTTTGTCCGGGGGGGAGACCCAGTACTTC. Drawing the rest from reference TRBV28 and TRBJ2-5, the complete variable domain is DVKVTQSSRYLVKRTGEKVFLECVQDMDHENMFWYRQDPGLGLRLIYFSYDVKMKEKGDIPEGYSVSREKKERFSLILESASTNQTSMYLCASRLSGGETQYFGPGTRLLVL.

This chain joins TRBV23-1 and TRBJ2-7; 7 bases match TRBD2. TRBV23-1 is an open reading frame whose function is uncertain. V trimming: 10 bases; J trimming: 0 bases; junction bases outside the gene matches: 12. There are 15 residues in the CDR3. DNA for the CDR3: TGCGCCACCATGCCTCTAGCGGCCTTCTCCTACGAGCAGTACTTC. As protein: CATMPLAAFSYEQYF.

The CDR3 DNA reads TGCAGCGTTGTTAAGGGGGTCAATGAGCAGTTCTTC. Translating gives CSVVKGVNEQFF. The chain employs TRBV29-1 and TRBJ2-1, with a weak D call TRBD1 (6 bases). CDR1 and CDR2 (germline): SQVTM, ANQGSEA. Trimming cost V 4 bases and J 6 bases, with 10 bases left between them. CDR3 size: 12 residues.

This chain joins TRBV5-1 and TRBJ2-5; a weak D match, TRBD2 (7 bases). The CDR3 has 16 amino acids. CDR1 and CDR2 from the germline V gene are SGHRS and YFSETQ. V shed 3 bases and J shed 5 bases, with 20 bases lying between them. CDR3 amino acids: CASSSGGPAYGETQYF. The CDR3 DNA reads TGCGCCAGCAGCTCCGGGGGGCCGGCGTATGGGGAGACCCAGTACTTC.

The chain links TRBV2 to TRBJ2-7; possible D gene TRBD1, 6 bases. Germline-derived CDR1 and CDR2 are SNHLY and FYNNEI. V was shortened by 4 bases and J by 2 bases, with 15 bases between the two germline ends. This CDR3 region has 15 residues. CDR3 DNA sequence: TGTGCCAGCAGTGTTGGCAGGGGAGCAGCCTACGAGCAGTACTTC. It translates to CASSVGRGAAYEQYF.

The V and J genes are TRBV5-1 and TRBJ1-3; 7 bases align to TRBD1. The length of the CDR3 is 15 residues. Germline V gene sequence: CDR1 SGHRS, CDR2 YFSETQ. V gave up 5 bases and J gave up 4 bases; unmatched junction bases: 9. The CDR3 DNA reads TGCGCCAGCAGATCCACCGGGACAGAAGGAAACACCATATATTTT. Protein product: CASRSTGTEGNTIYF. The full variable domain, with the rest looked up from reference TRBV5-1 and TRBJ1-3, is KAGVTQTPRYLIKTRGQQVTLSCSPISGHRSVSWYQQTPGQGLQFLFEYFSETQRNKGNFPGRFSGRQFSNSRSEMNVSTLELGDSALYLCASRSTGTEGNTIYFGEGSWLTVV.

This clone was counted only a few times. CDR3 DNA: TGTGCCAGCAGCCAAAACTACCTACTAGGGAGGAAAGAGACCCAGTACTTC. It yields the protein CASSQNYLLGRKETQYF. V and J are TRBV3-1 (or the pseudogene TRBV3-2) and TRBJ2-5, with a tentative D call TRBD2 (6 bases). The germline CDR1 and CDR2 sequences are LGHDT and YNNKEL (reference sequence). The V gene lost 2 bases and the J gene lost 3 bases, with 19 bases spanning the gap. This CDR3 spans 17 amino acids.

V usage is TRBV18 and J usage is TRBJ2-6; D not resolved. The CDR3 contains 18 residues. Germline assignment: CDR1 KGHSH and CDR2 LQKENI. Between the trimmed V and J ends, which lost 2 bases and 0 bases, there was a span of 14 bases. The chain's CDR3 is CASSPARSLNSGANVLTF. CDR3 sequence (DNA): TGTGCCAGCTCACCAGCTCGGTCTCTGAACTCTGGGGCCAACGTCCTGACTTTC.

The chain uses TRBV28 and TRBJ1-1; D is perhaps TRBD1 (6 bases). CDR3 length: 12 amino acids. The V gene lost 9 bases and the J gene lost 12 bases, with 20 bases spanning the gap. Germline loops: CDR1 MDHEN, CDR2 SYDVKM. The CDR3 DNA sequence: TGTGCCAGTGCGTCGGGGCCTCAGGGGTCTTTCTTT. As protein: CASASGPQGSFF.

The chain joins TRBV20-1 to TRBJ1-2; D unresolved. The CDR3 length is 11 residues. The V gene's germline CDR1 is DFQATT and CDR2 SNEGSKA (reference sequence). V dropped 1 base and J dropped 8 bases, with 8 bases sitting between them. The CDR3 sequence: CSARGTGGYTF. The CDR3 region has the DNA TGCAGTGCTAGAGGCACGGGGGGCTACACCTTC.

V gene TRBV5-1 combines with J gene TRBJ1-4; 7 bases are a match to TRBD1. Germline-derived CDR1 and CDR2 are SGHRS and YFSETQ. Unmatched junction bases numbered 8, after V lost 4 bases and J lost 2 bases. This CDR3 is 16 amino acids long. CDR3 residues: CASSGPEGATNEKLFF. The CDR3 region has the DNA TGCGCCAGCAGCGGCCCGGAGGGGGCGACTAATGAAAAACTGTTTTTT.